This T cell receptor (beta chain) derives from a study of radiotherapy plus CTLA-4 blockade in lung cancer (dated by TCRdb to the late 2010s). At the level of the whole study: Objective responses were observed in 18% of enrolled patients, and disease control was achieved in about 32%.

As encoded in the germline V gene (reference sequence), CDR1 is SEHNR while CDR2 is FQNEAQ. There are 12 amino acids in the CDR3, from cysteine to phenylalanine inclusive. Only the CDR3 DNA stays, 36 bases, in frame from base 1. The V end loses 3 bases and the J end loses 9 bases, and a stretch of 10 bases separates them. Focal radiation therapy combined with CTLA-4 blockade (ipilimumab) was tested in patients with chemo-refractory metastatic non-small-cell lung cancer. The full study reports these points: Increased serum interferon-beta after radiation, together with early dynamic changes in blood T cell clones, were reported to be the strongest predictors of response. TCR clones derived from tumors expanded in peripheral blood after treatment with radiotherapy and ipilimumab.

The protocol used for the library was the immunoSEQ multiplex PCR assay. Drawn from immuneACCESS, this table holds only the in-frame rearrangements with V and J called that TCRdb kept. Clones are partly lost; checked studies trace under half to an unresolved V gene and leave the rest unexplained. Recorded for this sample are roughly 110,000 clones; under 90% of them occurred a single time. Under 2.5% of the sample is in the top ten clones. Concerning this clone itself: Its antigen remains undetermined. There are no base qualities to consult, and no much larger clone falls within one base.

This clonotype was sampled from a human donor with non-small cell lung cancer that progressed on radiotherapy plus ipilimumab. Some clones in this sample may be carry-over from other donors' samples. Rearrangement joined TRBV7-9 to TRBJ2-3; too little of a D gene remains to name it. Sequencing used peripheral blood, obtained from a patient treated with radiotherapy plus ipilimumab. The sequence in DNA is TGTGCCAGCAGCTTCTCTGCCCCCACGCAGTATTTT. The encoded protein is CASSFSAPTQYF.